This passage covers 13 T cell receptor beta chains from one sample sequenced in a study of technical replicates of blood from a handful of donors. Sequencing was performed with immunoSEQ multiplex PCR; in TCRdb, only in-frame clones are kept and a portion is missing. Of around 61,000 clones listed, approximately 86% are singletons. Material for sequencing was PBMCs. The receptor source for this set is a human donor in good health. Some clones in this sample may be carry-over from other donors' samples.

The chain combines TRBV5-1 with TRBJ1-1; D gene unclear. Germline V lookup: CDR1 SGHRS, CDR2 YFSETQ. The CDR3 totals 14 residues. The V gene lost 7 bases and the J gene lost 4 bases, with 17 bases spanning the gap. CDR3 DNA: TGCGCCAGCTCTCAGGCGGGGAAGGGCACTGAAGCTTTCTTT. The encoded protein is CASSQAGKGTEAFF. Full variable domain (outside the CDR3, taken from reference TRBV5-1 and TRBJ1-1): KAGVTQTPRYLIKTRGQQVTLSCSPISGHRSVSWYQQTPGQGLQFLFEYFSETQRNKGNFPGRFSGRQFSNSRSEMNVSTLELGDSALYLCASSQAGKGTEAFFGQGTRLTVV.

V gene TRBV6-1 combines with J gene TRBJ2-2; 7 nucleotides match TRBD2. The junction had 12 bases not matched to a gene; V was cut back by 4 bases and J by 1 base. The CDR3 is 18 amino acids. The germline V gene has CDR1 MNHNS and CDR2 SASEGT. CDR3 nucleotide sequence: TGTGCCAGCAGTGGGGGGGTGTGGCTAGCGGAGAACACCGGGGAGCTGTTTTTT. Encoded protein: CASSGGVWLAENTGELFF.

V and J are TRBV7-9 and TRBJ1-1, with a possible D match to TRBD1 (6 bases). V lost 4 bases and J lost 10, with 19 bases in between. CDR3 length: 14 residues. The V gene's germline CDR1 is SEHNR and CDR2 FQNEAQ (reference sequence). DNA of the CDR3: TGTGCCAGCAGCTCCAGAGGGGCGGGCAGGGGAGCTTTCTTT. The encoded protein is CASSSRGAGRGAFF.

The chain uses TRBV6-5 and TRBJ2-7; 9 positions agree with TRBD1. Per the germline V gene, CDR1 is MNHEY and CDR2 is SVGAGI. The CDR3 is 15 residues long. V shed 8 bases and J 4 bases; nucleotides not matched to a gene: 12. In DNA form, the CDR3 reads TGTGCCAGCGGCCCACACAGGGGGCTGGGGTACGAGCAGTACTTC. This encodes CASGPHRGLGYEQYF.

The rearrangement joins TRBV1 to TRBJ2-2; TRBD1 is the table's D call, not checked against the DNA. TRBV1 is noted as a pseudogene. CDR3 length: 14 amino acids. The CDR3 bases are TGCACCAGCAGCCAGACAGGGTTTACCGGGGAGCTGTTTTTT. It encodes CTSSQTGFTGELFF.

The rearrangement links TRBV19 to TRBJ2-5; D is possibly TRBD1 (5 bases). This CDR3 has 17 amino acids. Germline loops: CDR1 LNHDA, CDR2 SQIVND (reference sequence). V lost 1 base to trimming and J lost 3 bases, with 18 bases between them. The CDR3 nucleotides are TGTGCCAGTAGTATAGGTGGGGCACTGGGTAGTAAAGAGACCCAGTACTTC. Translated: CASSIGGALGSKETQYF. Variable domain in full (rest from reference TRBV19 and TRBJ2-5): DGGITQSPKYLFRKEGQNVTLSCEQNLNHDAMYWYRQDPGQGLRLIYYSQIVNDFQKGDIAEGYSVSREKKESFPLTVTSAQKNPTAFYLCASSIGGALGSKETQYFGPGTRLLVL.

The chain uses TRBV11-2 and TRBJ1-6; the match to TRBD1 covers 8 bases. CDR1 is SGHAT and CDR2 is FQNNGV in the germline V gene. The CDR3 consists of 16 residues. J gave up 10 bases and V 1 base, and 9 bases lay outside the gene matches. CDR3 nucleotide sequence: TGTGCCAGCAGCTTAGTCCGGACAGGGCTTTACTCACCCCTCCACTTT. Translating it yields CASSLVRTGLYSPLHF.

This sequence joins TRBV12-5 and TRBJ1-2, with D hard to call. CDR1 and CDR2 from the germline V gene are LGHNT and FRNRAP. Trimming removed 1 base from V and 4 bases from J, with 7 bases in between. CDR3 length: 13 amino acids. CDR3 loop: CASGLGVSYGYTF. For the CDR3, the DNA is TGTGCTAGTGGTTTGGGTGTCTCCTATGGCTACACCTTC.

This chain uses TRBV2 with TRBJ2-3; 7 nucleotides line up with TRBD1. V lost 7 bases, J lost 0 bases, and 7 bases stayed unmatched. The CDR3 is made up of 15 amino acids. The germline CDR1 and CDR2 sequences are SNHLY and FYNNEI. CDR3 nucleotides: TGTGCCAGCATTTTGCAGGGGGAAAGCACAGATACGCAGTATTTT. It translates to CASILQGESTDTQYF.

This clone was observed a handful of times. The CDR3 loop reads CAISGSGARTEAFF. CDR3 nucleotides: TGTGCCATCAGTGGTAGCGGGGCGCGAACTGAAGCTTTCTTT. This chain uses TRBV10-3 with TRBJ1-1, with D tentatively TRBD1 (5 bases). Trimming shortened V by 4 bases and J by 5 bases, and 14 bases separated the two germline ends. The CDR3 runs to 14 residues. Per the germline V gene, CDR1 is ENHRY and CDR2 is SYGVKD.

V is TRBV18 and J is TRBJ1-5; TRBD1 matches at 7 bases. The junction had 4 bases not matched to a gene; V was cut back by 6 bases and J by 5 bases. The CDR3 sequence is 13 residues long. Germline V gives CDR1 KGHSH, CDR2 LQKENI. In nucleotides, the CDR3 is TGTGCCAGCTCGCCCGACAGGGATCAGCCCCAGCATTTT. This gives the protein CASSPDRDQPQHF.

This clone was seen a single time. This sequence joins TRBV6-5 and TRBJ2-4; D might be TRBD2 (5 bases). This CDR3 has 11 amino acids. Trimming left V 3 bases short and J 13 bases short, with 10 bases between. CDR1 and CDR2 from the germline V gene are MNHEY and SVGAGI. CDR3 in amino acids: CASSYNQRQYF. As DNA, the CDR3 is TGTGCCAGCAGTTATAATCAGCGGCAGTACTTC.

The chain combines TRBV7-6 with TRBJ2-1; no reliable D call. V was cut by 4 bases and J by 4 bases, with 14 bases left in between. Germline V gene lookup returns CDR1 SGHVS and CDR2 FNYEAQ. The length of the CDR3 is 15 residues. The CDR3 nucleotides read TGTGCCAGCAGCTCCCCCCGGAGCCGTTACAATGAGCAGTTCTTC. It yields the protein CASSSPRSRYNEQFF.